This passage covers 18 T cell receptor beta chains from one sample sequenced in a study of blood T cell repertoires in COVID-19. The protocol was immunoSEQ multiplex PCR, while the TCRdb copy is restricted to in-frame clones and leaves out a portion. The sample consists of under 200,000 clones, about 83% of them appearing once. Sequencing was carried out using peripheral blood. These receptors all stem from a young man with active or convalescent COVID-19.

The rearrangement joins TRBV14 to TRBJ1-4; tentative D call: TRBD1 (6 bases). V was shortened by 1 base and J by 8 bases, with 23 bases between the two germline ends. Germline V gene lookup returns CDR1 SGHDN and CDR2 FVKESK. CDR3 length: 18 amino acids. DNA for the CDR3: TGTGCCAGCAGCCAAGTTGGAGGGGCCAACCCGGGGGGCGAAAAACTGTTTTTT. It translates to CASSQVGGANPGGEKLFF.

The V gene is TRBV10-2, the J gene TRBJ1-2; tentative D call: TRBD1 (5 bases). This CDR3 spans 13 amino acids. The V end was cut by 6 bases, the J end by 4 bases, with 12 bases between. In germline, CDR1 is WSHSY, CDR2 SAAADI. The CDR3 protein is CASSTSGFYGYTF. The CDR3 DNA follows: TGCGCCAGCAGCACATCAGGGTTCTATGGCTACACCTTC.

This chain links TRBV6-5 with TRBJ2-2; perhaps TRBD1 as D (6 bases). The CDR3 spans 14 residues. Germline values: CDR1 MNHEY, CDR2 SVGAGI. Trimming left V 7 bases short and J 10 bases short, with 19 bases between. The chain's CDR3 is CASTRSPQGLELFF. The DNA of the CDR3 is TGTGCCAGCACTCGCTCCCCACAGGGCCTGGAGCTGTTTTTT.

This clone was found a few times. The chain is built from TRBV5-1 and TRBJ1-5; D is uncertain. CDR3 length: 11 residues. Germline assignment: CDR1 SGHRS and CDR2 YFSETQ. V lost 8 bases and J 2 bases, leaving 5 bases between the germline ends. The CDR3 DNA reads TGCGCCAGAACAGGCAATCAGCCCCAGCATTTT. Its translation: CARTGNQPQHF.

A single count supports this clone. The V gene is TRBV6-1, the J gene TRBJ1-6; D is uncertain. Trimming cost V 3 bases and J 7 bases, with 7 bases left between them. The germline gives CDR1 MNHNS, CDR2 SASEGT. The CDR3 runs to 13 residues. This CDR3 is CASSDTGNSPLHF. Here the CDR3 DNA reads TGTGCCAGCAGTGACACGGGGAATTCACCCCTCCACTTT.

This clone was recorded a few times. The V gene is TRBV28, the J gene TRBJ2-7, with D uncertain. Trimming pared 6 bases from V and 7 bases from J, leaving 13 bases between. Germline V gene lookup returns CDR1 MDHEN and CDR2 SYDVKM. This CDR3 spans 12 amino acids. The CDR3 nucleotides read TGTGCCAGCAGCCTTGTCCACTCGGAGCAGTACTTC. Translating gives CASSLVHSEQYF.

J is TRBJ2-3 and V is TRBV5-1; no clear D gene. The CDR3 totals 14 residues. Germline loops: CDR1 SGHRS, CDR2 YFSETQ. V dropped 0 bases and J dropped 0 bases, with 5 bases sitting between them. The CDR3 coding sequence is TGCGCCAGCAGCTTGGCGGTGAGCACAGATACGCAGTATTTT. Amino acids: CASSLAVSTDTQYF.

CDR3 DNA: TGCGCCAGCAGCTTTACGATGCCGGCTAATGAAAAACTGTTTTTT. As protein: CASSFTMPANEKLFF. The rearrangement links TRBV5-1 to TRBJ1-4; D is unresolved. CDR1 is SGHRS and CDR2 is YFSETQ in the germline V gene. The V and J ends lost 2 bases and 3 bases respectively, with 11 bases between them. CDR3 length equals 15 residues.

The V and J genes are TRBV6-5 and TRBJ1-4; 7 nucleotides agree with TRBD1. The CDR3 length is 15 residues. After removal of 7 bases from V and 7 bases from J, the junction contained 12 bases not matched to a gene. The V gene's germline CDR1 is MNHEY and CDR2 SVGAGI. This CDR3 is CASNFRGTPGEKLFF. In DNA form, the CDR3 reads TGTGCCAGCAACTTCAGGGGGACCCCGGGTGAAAAACTGTTTTTT.

The V gene is TRBV12-2, the J gene TRBJ1-6. TRBV12-2 counts as a pseudogene. The CDR3 runs 16 residues. CDR3 sequence: CASRLARRDFGSPLHF. CDR3 DNA sequence: TGTGCAAGTCGCTTAGCGAGAAGGGACTTTGGGTCACCCCTCCACTTT.

This clone was observed a single time. V and J are TRBV19 and TRBJ1-3; D unclear. Looked up from germline, CDR1 is LNHDA and CDR2 is SQIVND (reference sequence). With 10 bases removed from V and 0 bases from J, the gap between germline ends came to 10 bases. CDR3 length equals 13 residues. CDR3 in amino acids: CATGIRSGNTIYF. The CDR3 DNA reads TGTGCCACCGGGATACGCTCTGGAAACACCATATATTTT.

The chain joins TRBV19 to TRBJ2-3, with TRBD1 as a possible D gene (5 bases). The CDR3 consists of 15 residues. Germline V gives CDR1 LNHDA, CDR2 SQIVND (reference sequence). V was pared by 6 bases and J by 6 bases, with 19 bases between. CDR3 loop: CASRAIDSRPDTQYF. Here the CDR3 DNA reads TGTGCCAGTAGGGCGATTGACAGTCGCCCCGATACGCAGTATTTT.

The CDR3 DNA sequence: TGCAGCCGGGGGTCTAGGGACAGGGCAAACACTGAAGCTTTCTTT. This codes for CSRGSRDRANTEAFF. J is TRBJ1-1 and V is TRBV29-1; 9 nucleotides match TRBD1. Germline V lookup: CDR1 SQVTM, CDR2 ANQGSEA. The trim removed 8 bases at V and 2 bases at J, leaving 12 bases unmatched. The CDR3 is made up of 15 amino acids.

CDR3 sequence reads: CASSRPTFGSSYNSPLHF. CDR3 DNA: TGTGCCAGCAGCCGCCCAACCTTCGGGAGCTCCTATAATTCACCCCTCCACTTT. The chain employs TRBV28 and TRBJ1-6, with no clear D. Looked up from germline, CDR1 is MDHEN and CDR2 is SYDVKM. CDR3 length equals 18 residues. V lost 6 bases to trimming and J lost 0 bases, with 18 bases between them.

This clone was picked up many times. This chain connects TRBV11-3 to TRBJ1-6; D is ambiguous. CDR1 SGHNT and CDR2 YENEEA come from the germline V gene. V was trimmed by 3 bases and J by 7 bases, leaving 7 bases between them. The CDR3 sequence is 13 residues long. CDR3 protein: CASSFSLNSPLHF. The CDR3 DNA is TGTGCCAGCAGCTTTTCCTTGAATTCACCCCTCCACTTT.

Note on this clone: The same CDR3 can be traced to other DNA sequences in this sample. The V gene is TRBV2, the J gene TRBJ1-5; D is uncertain. The CDR3 runs 13 residues. CDR1 is SNHLY and CDR2 is FYNNEI in the germline V gene. The ends were cut back, 3 bases at V and 3 bases at J, with 6 bases in the middle. The CDR3 sequence: CASSDPLNQPQHF. For the CDR3, the DNA is TGTGCCAGCAGTGACCCCCTCAATCAGCCCCAGCATTTT. Drawing the rest from reference TRBV2 and TRBJ1-5, the complete variable domain is EPEVTQTPSHQVTQMGQEVILRCVPISNHLYFYWYRQILGQKVEFLVSFYNNEISEKSEIFDDQFSVERPDGSNFTLKIRSTKLEDSAMYFCASSDPLNQPQHFGDGTRLSIL.

The gene calls are TRBV29-1 and TRBJ2-7, with 8 bases lining up with TRBD2. CDR1 is SQVTM, CDR2 ANQGSEA, per germline. Trimming removed 8 bases from V and 3 bases from J; junction bases left unmatched: 18. The CDR3 totals 16 residues. Here the CDR3 DNA reads TGCAGCCCCGGCCCGGGGGGGCCTCGGTCGTTCTACGAGCAGTACGTC. Residues: CSPGPGGPRSFYEQYV.

The chain employs TRBV11-3 and TRBJ1-6; TRBD1 matches at 9 bases. This CDR3 has 18 amino acids. V was pared by 2 bases and J by 9 bases, with 14 bases of the junction left unmatched. The germline gives CDR1 SGHNT, CDR2 YENEEA. CDR3 sequence (DNA): TGTGCCAGCAGCTTAAGGAAAGGAGGGACAGGGTTCGGTTCACCCCTCCACTTT. Protein sequence: CASSLRKGGTGFGSPLHF.